Below, one T cell receptor beta chain is given with its context. What it binds is not known. Naive CD8 cells were CD45RO-negative, positively selected for CCR7, excluding terminally differentiated effector memory CD45RA+ cells. The assay ran at deep level. Using immunoSEQ multiplex PCR, the repertoire was profiled, and TCRdb retains in-frame clones only, with some absent. The sample has about 2.1 million clones, around 93% seen once; the top ten hold less than 2%. This CDR3 spans 14 amino acids. CDR1 is MDHEN and CDR2 is SYDVKM in the germline V gene. Trimming removed 6 bases from V and 4 bases from J; junction bases left unmatched: 6. The data belong to a study of shared clonotypes between healthy human individuals. The wider study: Plates per donor: three CD4 naive, three CD4 memory, two CD8 naive, one CD8 memory. Findings and limits, study-wide: Limited genetic and exposure-history diversity came from having few donors.

This receptor was taken from a man aged 18 to 30 in good health. Some clones in this sample may be carry-over from other donors' samples. The sequenced sample was naive CD8+ T cells from PBMCs. The gene calls are TRBV28 and TRBJ2-7, with TRBD1 matching 10 bases. CDR3 in amino acids: CASSWTGGQYEQYF. CDR3 nucleotides: TGTGCCAGCAGCTGGACAGGGGGGCAATACGAGCAGTACTTC.